The 32 T cell receptor beta chains below all came from one sample that was sequenced in a study of blood T cell repertoires in COVID-19. Sequenced by immunoSEQ multiplex PCR; TCRdb stores in-frame clones only, minus some. The sample holds roughly 360,000 clones; over 75% are singletons and the top ten take around 0.97%. Source material: PBMCs or T cells enriched from blood (not recorded which). The receptors originated from a woman younger than 45 with acute COVID-19.

The chain employs TRBV15 and TRBJ2-3; D perhaps matches TRBD2 (6 bases). Germline V gives CDR1 LNHNV, CDR2 YYDKDF (reference sequence). This CDR3 has 18 amino acids. The ends were cut back, 3 bases at V and 5 bases at J, with 24 bases in the middle. CDR3 bases: TGTGCCACCAGCAGGGGGGGTGGAGGCCGGCCTTCCGTAGATACGCAGTATTTT. This codes for CATSRGGGGRPSVDTQYF.

The chain carries TRBV5-1 and TRBJ2-7; 12 nucleotides match TRBD1. The CDR3 extends over 20 amino acids. V shed 3 bases, J shed 3 bases, and the junction held 19 bases outside the gene matches. Germline assignment: CDR1 SGHRS and CDR2 YFSETQ. The CDR3 protein is CASSSLAGTGGLFGSYEQYF. The CDR3 DNA reads TGCGCCAGCAGCTCGCTGGCCGGGACAGGGGGCCTATTTGGGAGCTACGAGCAGTACTTC. Supplemented by reference TRBV5-1 and TRBJ2-7, the full variable domain reads KAGVTQTPRYLIKTRGQQVTLSCSPISGHRSVSWYQQTPGQGLQFLFEYFSETQRNKGNFPGRFSGRQFSNSRSEMNVSTLELGDSALYLCASSSLAGTGGLFGSYEQYFGPGTRLTVT.

The V call is TRBV6-5, the J call TRBJ1-1; D is ambiguous. Germline CDR1 MNHEY, CDR2 SVGAGI. V was pared by 7 bases and J by 0 bases, with 15 bases between. The CDR3 spans 15 residues. DNA of the CDR3: TGTGCCAGCACCGAGCTCAGGTTCTTGAACACTGAAGCTTTCTTT. Protein product: CASTELRFLNTEAFF.

The rearrangement links TRBV25-1 to TRBJ2-5; 10 nucleotides match TRBD2. The V and J ends lost 2 bases and 9 bases, in that order; junction bases with no gene match: 12. In germline, CDR1 is MGHDK, CDR2 SYGVNS. This CDR3 contains 16 residues. The CDR3 coding sequence is TGTGCCAGCAGTGAACCCTCTCTAGCGGGGGAGACGGCCCAGTACTTC. Encoded protein: CASSEPSLAGETAQYF. The full variable domain, with the rest looked up from reference TRBV25-1 and TRBJ2-5, is EADIYQTPRYLVIGTGKKITLECSQTMGHDKMYWYQQDPGMELHLIHYSYGVNSTEKGDLSSESTVSRIRTEHFPLTLESARPSHTSQYLCASSEPSLAGETAQYFGPGTRLLVL.

In nucleotides, the CDR3 is TGCGCCAGCAGCTTGGTCGGGGGGTATAACTATGGCTACACCTTC. This translates into CASSLVGGYNYGYTF. V usage is TRBV5-1 and J usage is TRBJ1-2, with D possibly TRBD1 on 5 matching bases. The CDR3 is made up of 15 amino acids. Germline CDR1 and CDR2: SGHRS and YFSETQ. V was cut by 0 bases and J by 1 base, with 10 bases left in between.

The gene calls are TRBV4-2 and TRBJ1-6; D is ambiguous. Trimming took off 1 base at V and 7 bases at J, with 5 bases between the two ends. Germline CDR1 and CDR2: LGHNA and YNFKEQ. The CDR3 totals 13 residues. CDR3 protein: CASSQASNSPLHF. The DNA for the CDR3 is TGTGCCAGCAGCCAAGCGTCGAATTCACCCCTCCACTTT.

This clone was seen a handful of times. The chain employs TRBV10-3 and TRBJ1-2; tentatively, D is TRBD1 (6 bases). Germline values: CDR1 ENHRY, CDR2 SYGVKD. The CDR3 sequence is 15 residues long. The V and J ends lost 6 bases and 9 bases respectively, with 23 bases between them. CDR3 nucleotides: TGTGCCATCAGGTTACAGGGTAATGAGCTAAGTAGCTACACCTTC. Amino acid sequence: CAIRLQGNELSSYTF.

The V gene is TRBV7-2, the J gene TRBJ1-2; D possibly corresponds to TRBD1 (6 bases). This CDR3 region has 14 residues. Germline lookup yields CDR1 SGHTA and CDR2 FQGNSA. V was cut by 5 bases and J by 2 bases, with 12 bases left in between. The CDR3 coding sequence is TGTGCCAGCAGCATAAGGGACACAAACTATGGCTACACCTTC. Translated: CASSIRDTNYGYTF.

J is TRBJ2-7 and V is TRBV19; 8 bases agree with TRBD1. The V segment lost 1 base and the J segment 0 bases; nucleotides outside the gene matches: 2. Germline V gene lookup returns CDR1 LNHDA and CDR2 SQIVND (reference sequence). The length of the CDR3 is 15 residues. The CDR3 reads CASSIVGTGSYEQYF. CDR3 DNA: TGTGCCAGTAGTATAGTGGGGACAGGCTCCTACGAGCAGTACTTC.

The chain links TRBV7-6 to TRBJ2-1; D might be TRBD2 (6 bases). The CDR3 loop spans 14 amino acids. The V end was cut by 1 base, the J end by 9 bases, with 13 bases between. Per germline, CDR1 SGHVS and CDR2 FNYEAQ. CDR3 in amino acids: CASSLEEGRVEQFF. For the CDR3, the DNA is TGTGCCAGCAGCTTAGAGGAGGGAAGGGTTGAGCAGTTCTTC.

This sequence joins TRBV7-3 and TRBJ1-6, with 8 bases aligning to TRBD1. The CDR3 is 14 residues long. V lost 5 bases and J lost 9; bases outside the gene matches: 6. Per germline, CDR1 SGHTA and CDR2 FQGTGA. The CDR3 DNA sequence: TGTGCCAGCAGCCCCACTGGACAGGGTTCACCCCTCCACTTT. Protein sequence: CASSPTGQGSPLHF.

The chain is built from TRBV30 and TRBJ1-6; TRBD1 matches at 7 bases. Per germline, CDR1 GTSNPN and CDR2 SVGIG (reference sequence). The CDR3 is 12 amino acids. Germline trimming cut 8 bases from V and 6 bases from J; bases unmatched to any gene: 4. The CDR3, as DNA: TGTGCCCAGGGGGTCGGTAATTCACCCCTCCACTTT. It specifies CAQGVGNSPLHF.

The chain links TRBV7-9 to TRBJ1-4; D call uncertain. Deletions cut 5 bases from V and 5 bases from J, with 12 bases between. The CDR3 runs 14 residues. Per the germline V gene, CDR1 is SEHNR and CDR2 is FQNEAQ (reference sequence). CDR3 sequence reads: CASSREVHNEKLFF. The CDR3 region has the DNA TGTGCCAGCAGCCGGGAGGTCCACAATGAAAAACTGTTTTTT.

The gene calls are TRBV30 and TRBJ2-6, with 8 bases identical to TRBD2. Trimming cost V 6 bases and J 1 base; bases outside gene matches: 14. The germline V gene encodes CDR1 GTSNPN and CDR2 SVGIG (reference sequence). The CDR3 is 18 amino acids. The DNA for the CDR3 is TGTGCCTGCTCCGGGACTAGATTCACCAAGTCTGGGGCCAACGTCCTGACTTTC. Encoded protein: CACSGTRFTKSGANVLTF.

This chain links TRBV19 with TRBJ2-7, with D tentatively TRBD2 (6 bases). The CDR3 is made up of 16 amino acids. Trimming left V 8 bases short and J 0 bases short, with 20 bases between. The V gene's germline CDR1 is LNHDA and CDR2 SQIVND (reference sequence). The CDR3 reads CASRGTEGKSSYEQYF. DNA for the CDR3: TGTGCCAGTCGGGGGACTGAAGGAAAGAGCTCCTACGAGCAGTACTTC.

CDR3 nucleotides: TGCAGCGTTGGACAGGCTAGGAGCACTGAAGCTTTCTTT. This gives the protein CSVGQARSTEAFF. The chain links TRBV29-1 to TRBJ1-1; the D gene is possibly TRBD1 (6 bases). This CDR3 comprises 13 residues. Trimming shortened V by 4 bases and J by 4 bases, and 13 bases separated the two germline ends. Germline CDR1 is SQVTM and CDR2 is ANQGSEA. Looking up the rest from reference TRBV29-1 and TRBJ1-1 gives the full variable domain: SAVISQKPSRDICQRGTSLTIQCQVDSQVTMMFWYRQQPGQSLTLIATANQGSEATYESGFVIDKFPISRPNLTFSTLTVSNMSPEDSSIYLCSVGQARSTEAFFGQGTRLTVV.

The rearrangement links TRBV3-1 (or the pseudogene TRBV3-2) to TRBJ2-7; 7 bases match TRBD1. CDR1 and CDR2 from the germline V gene are LGHDT and YNNKEL (reference sequence). The CDR3 is 14 amino acids. The trim removed 1 base at V and 4 bases at J, leaving 4 bases unmatched. CDR3 sequence: CASSQGRTGYEQYF. CDR3 coding DNA: TGTGCCAGCAGCCAAGGGAGGACAGGTTACGAGCAGTACTTC.

Only a few counts were recorded for this clone. The chain uses TRBV5-1 and TRBJ2-7; 8 nucleotides agree with TRBD1. The V segment lost 3 bases and the J segment 7 bases; nucleotides outside the gene matches: 6. Germline V gene data show CDR1 as SGHRS and CDR2 as YFSETQ. The CDR3 totals 13 residues. The CDR3 loop reads CASSSQGAGEQYF. The CDR3 DNA follows: TGCGCCAGCAGCTCCCAGGGGGCGGGAGAGCAGTACTTC. Full variable domain (missing parts from reference TRBV5-1 and TRBJ2-7): KAGVTQTPRYLIKTRGQQVTLSCSPISGHRSVSWYQQTPGQGLQFLFEYFSETQRNKGNFPGRFSGRQFSNSRSEMNVSTLELGDSALYLCASSSQGAGEQYFGPGTRLTVT.

The chain recombines TRBV3-1 (or the pseudogene TRBV3-2) with TRBJ2-2; TRBD2 is a possible D gene (5 bases). Germline values: CDR1 LGHDT, CDR2 YNNKEL (reference sequence). The CDR3 runs to 16 residues. V lost 0 bases and J 4 bases, leaving 12 bases between the germline ends. CDR3 coding DNA: TGTGCCAGCAGCCAAGAGGAGGTAGGGTTCACCGGGGAGCTGTTTTTT. It yields the protein CASSQEEVGFTGELFF.

This chain joins TRBV6-1 and TRBJ2-7, with 7 bases matching TRBD1. This CDR3 region has 14 residues. The trim removed 3 bases at V and 1 base at J, leaving 3 bases unmatched. In germline, CDR1 is MNHNS, CDR2 SASEGT. CDR3 in DNA: TGTGCCAGCAGTGACCCAGGGGGTTCCTACGAGCAGTACTTC. It is translated as CASSDPGGSYEQYF.

On this clone: This sample also contains other DNA sequences that code for the same CDR3. The chain links TRBV5-1 to TRBJ1-1; perhaps TRBD1 as D (5 bases). This CDR3 is 14 amino acids long. V lost 4 bases and J 1 base, leaving 11 bases between the germline ends. Germline V gene data show CDR1 as SGHRS and CDR2 as YFSETQ. The CDR3 coding sequence is TGCGCCAGCAGCACTGGAACAGGGAACACTGAAGCTTTCTTT. It yields the protein CASSTGTGNTEAFF.

The chain carries TRBV5-4 and TRBJ2-1, with 7 bases matching TRBD1. Germline assignment: CDR1 SGHNT and CDR2 YYREEE (reference sequence). The CDR3 runs to 13 residues. Trimming took 5 bases from V and 4 from J; bases not matched to a gene: 3. CDR3 in DNA: TGTGCCAGCAGGTTACAGGGGTACAATGAGCAGTTCTTC. Translation gives CASRLQGYNEQFF.

This chain connects TRBV10-3 to TRBJ2-1; TRBD2 is a possible D gene (5 bases). This CDR3 spans 14 amino acids. The V gene lost 8 bases and the J gene lost 0 bases, with 11 bases spanning the gap. CDR1 and CDR2 (germline): ENHRY, SYGVKD. For the CDR3, the DNA is TGTGCCATCGGCGAGCGGAGCTCCTACAATGAGCAGTTCTTC. Its translation: CAIGERSSYNEQFF.

This sequence joins TRBV9 and TRBJ1-1; D gene uncertain. Germline-derived CDR1 and CDR2 are SGDLS and YYNGEE. The CDR3 has 18 residues. The V and J ends lost 0 bases and 0 bases respectively, with 18 bases between them. The CDR3, as DNA: TGTGCCAGCAGCGTAGGGGATTTAGGGCGACTAGTGAACACTGAAGCTTTCTTT. Protein sequence: CASSVGDLGRLVNTEAFF.

The chain is built from TRBV5-1 and TRBJ2-5; the match to TRBD1 covers 8 bases. The CDR3 has 15 amino acids. Germline V gene sequence: CDR1 SGHRS, CDR2 YFSETQ. The V segment lost 4 bases and the J segment 5 bases; nucleotides outside the gene matches: 10. The DNA for the CDR3 is TGCGCCAGCAGCGAGACAGGGGACACCCGGGAGACCCAGTACTTC. This gives the protein CASSETGDTRETQYF.

This clone has only a few counts. The J gene is TRBJ1-1, the V gene TRBV7-9; a weak D match, TRBD1 (6 bases). This CDR3 spans 14 amino acids. Per the germline V gene, CDR1 is SEHNR and CDR2 is FQNEAQ (reference sequence). Between the trimmed V and J ends, which lost 3 bases and 4 bases, there was a span of 12 bases. The CDR3 sequence is CASSLKEGVTEAFF. DNA of the CDR3: TGTGCCAGCAGCTTGAAAGAGGGGGTCACTGAAGCTTTCTTT.

This sequence joins TRBV7-9 and TRBJ1-1; 11 positions agree with TRBD1. The germline V gene has CDR1 SEHNR and CDR2 FQNEAQ (reference sequence). With V trimmed by 3 bases and J by 4 bases, 7 bases remained unmatched. The CDR3 loop spans 16 amino acids. The CDR3 DNA reads as TGTGCCAGCAGCTTTGGACAGGGGGCTGGGGGCACTGAAGCTTTCTTT. Translating gives CASSFGQGAGGTEAFF.

The rearrangement joins TRBV12-5 to TRBJ2-1; 11 nucleotides match TRBD1. CDR1 is LGHNT and CDR2 is FRNRAP in the germline V gene. CDR3 length: 15 amino acids. V lost 5 bases to trimming and J lost 9 bases; unmatched junction nucleotides: 9. The CDR3 coding sequence is TGTGCTAGTGGTCGGGGACAGGGGGGTTCCGGTGAGCAGTTCTTC. This gives the protein CASGRGQGGSGEQFF.

The V gene is TRBV5-1, the J gene TRBJ2-7; D gene uncertain. Germline V gene lookup returns CDR1 SGHRS and CDR2 YFSETQ. The germline V and J ends were trimmed by 1 base and 2 bases, with 13 bases remaining between them. The CDR3 runs 15 residues. CDR3 coding DNA: TGCGCCAGCAGCTTGCAGGCAGGAACAACCTACGAGCAGTACTTC. Translated: CASSLQAGTTYEQYF.

The chain uses TRBV7-3 and TRBJ2-2; a weak D match, TRBD2 (5 bases). CDR1 is SGHTA and CDR2 is FQGTGA in the germline V gene. Deletions cut 0 bases from V and 5 bases from J, with 7 bases between. The CDR3 has 14 amino acids. The CDR3 DNA reads as TGTGCCAGCAGCTTAACGAGAGGGACCGGGGAGCTGTTTTTT. Translated: CASSLTRGTGELFF. The full variable domain, in which reference TRBV7-3 and TRBJ2-2 provide the parts outside the CDR3, is GAGVSQTPSNKVTEKGKYVELRCDPISGHTALYWYRQSLGQGPEFLIYFQGTGAADDSGLPNDRFFAVRPEGSVSTLKIQRTERGDSAVYLCASSLTRGTGELFFGEGSRLTVL.

This clone has only a few counts. The CDR3 DNA reads TGTGCCAGTGGGACAGCCCTTCCTAATGAAAAACTGTTTTTT. Translation: CASGTALPNEKLFF. The chain employs TRBV7-9 and TRBJ1-4; 7 bases fit TRBD1. CDR3 size: 14 residues. The J segment lost 3 bases and the V segment lost 9 bases, leaving 7 bases of the junction unmatched. The V gene's germline CDR1 is SEHNR and CDR2 FQNEAQ (reference sequence). The full variable domain, rest sourced from reference TRBV7-9 and TRBJ1-4, is DTGVSQNPRHKITKRGQNVTFRCDPISEHNRLYWYRQTLGQGPEFLTYFQNEAQLEKSRLLSDRFSAERPKGSFSTLEIQRTEQGDSAMYLCASGTALPNEKLFFGSGTQLSVL.

The chain has TRBV18 and TRBJ1-1, with 7 bases aligning to TRBD1. The CDR3 has 15 residues. The germline gives CDR1 KGHSH, CDR2 LQKENI. Trimming removed 2 bases from V and 4 bases from J; junction bases left unmatched: 7. For the CDR3, the DNA is TGTGCCAGCTCACCAAGGGGACAGCTAGTCACTGAAGCTTTCTTT. Translation: CASSPRGQLVTEAFF.